These 27 T cell receptor beta chains originate from one sample sequenced in a study of T cells in localized non-small cell lung cancer. The repertoire was sequenced with immunoSEQ multiplex PCR; TCRdb's copy has only in-frame clones and lacks some. This table has over 40,000 clones, roughly 84% appearing once. Source: peripheral blood mononuclear cells, taken before any cancer treatment. Source of these receptors: a man between 40 and 70 years old with stage III lung adenocarcinoma.

The CDR3 nucleotides are TGCGCCAGCAGCTTGGAAGTATCTGGAAACACCATATATTTT. Protein product: CASSLEVSGNTIYF. This chain connects TRBV5-1 to TRBJ1-3; no firm D call. The CDR3 extends over 14 amino acids. Deletions cut 0 bases from V and 1 base from J, with 5 bases between. Germline V lookup: CDR1 SGHRS, CDR2 YFSETQ.

V usage is TRBV7-2 and J usage is TRBJ2-3, with TRBD2 matching over 11 bases. The V gene's germline CDR1 is SGHTA and CDR2 FQGNSA. Trimming took 3 bases from V and 4 from J; bases not matched to a gene: 6. CDR3 size: 16 residues. As DNA, the CDR3 is TGTGCCAGCAGCTTCCATAGCGGGGGGGTAGCAGATACGCAGTATTTT. The encoded protein is CASSFHSGGVADTQYF. Supplemented by reference TRBV7-2 and TRBJ2-3, the full variable domain reads GAGVSQSPSNKVTEKGKDVELRCDPISGHTALYWYRQSLGQGLEFLIYFQGNSAPDKSGLPSDRFSAERTGGSVSTLTIQRTQQEDSAVYLCASSFHSGGVADTQYFGPGTRLTVL.

CDR3 sequence reads: CASSLMVYPRTGELFF. The CDR3 DNA sequence: TGTGCCAGTAGTTTGATGGTATACCCTCGCACCGGGGAGCTGTTTTTT. The rearrangement uses TRBV19 and TRBJ2-2; D gene uncertain. V was clipped by 5 bases and J by 4 bases, with 17 bases between them. Germline V gene lookup returns CDR1 LNHDA and CDR2 SQIVND (reference sequence). The CDR3 totals 16 residues.

This clone was detected once. A much larger clonotype is one base distant, so this may be a read error. This chain joins TRBV18 and TRBJ2-2; 7 bases align to TRBD1. The CDR3 has 15 amino acids. The germline V gene encodes CDR1 KGHSH and CDR2 LQKENI. The CDR3 reads CASLPYQGDTGELFF. The CDR3 DNA reads as TGTGCCAGCTTACCATACCAGGGGGACACCGGGGAGCTGTTTTTT.

The chain links TRBV19 to TRBJ1-1; no clear D gene. Trimming took off 2 bases at V and 0 bases at J, with 4 bases between the two ends. Germline values: CDR1 LNHDA, CDR2 SQIVND (reference sequence). The length of the CDR3 is 13 residues. CDR3 coding DNA: TGTGCCAGTAGTATAACAGTGAACACTGAAGCTTTCTTT. It specifies CASSITVNTEAFF.

This rearrangement joins TRBV30 to TRBJ2-4, with D unresolved. The V gene lost 2 bases and the J gene lost 4 bases, with 6 bases spanning the gap. The CDR3 sequence is 12 residues long. Germline V lookup: CDR1 GTSNPN, CDR2 SVGIG (reference sequence). The CDR3 sequence: CAWSPQKNIQYF. The CDR3 DNA sequence: TGTGCCTGGAGTCCCCAGAAAAACATTCAGTACTTC. The full variable domain, in which reference TRBV30 and TRBJ2-4 provide the parts outside the CDR3, is SQTIHQWPATLVQPVGSPLSLECTVEGTSNPNLYWYRQAAGRGLQLLFYSVGIGQISSEVPQNLSASRPQDRQFILSSKKLLLSDSGFYLCAWSPQKNIQYFGAGTRLSVL.

The V and J genes are TRBV5-1 and TRBJ2-1; TRBD1 matches at 7 bases. The germline V gene encodes CDR1 SGHRS and CDR2 YFSETQ. There are 12 residues in the CDR3. Trimming removed 3 bases from V and 8 bases from J; junction bases left unmatched: 2. CDR3 sequence reads: CASSSDRDEQFF. The CDR3, as DNA: TGCGCCAGCAGCTCAGACAGGGATGAGCAGTTCTTC.

The V call is TRBV7-6, the J call TRBJ2-1; 8 bases line up with TRBD1. The CDR3 length is 17 residues. J lost 5 bases, V lost 1 base, and 10 bases had no gene match. Germline CDR1 and CDR2: SGHVS and FNYEAQ. As DNA, the CDR3 is TGTGCCAGCAGCTTAGTTTGGCGGACAGGGTTACACAATGAGCAGTTCTTC. As protein: CASSLVWRTGLHNEQFF.

V is TRBV19 and J is TRBJ2-3; tentative D call: TRBD1 (5 bases). The CDR3 loop spans 14 amino acids. Germline values: CDR1 LNHDA, CDR2 SQIVND (reference sequence). Trimming removed 10 bases at V and 7 bases at J, with 21 bases between. As DNA, the CDR3 is TGTGCCACCAAATCAGGGCCGTTTAAACATACGCAGTATTTT. Translated: CATKSGPFKHTQYF.

The chain has TRBV29-1 and TRBJ1-2; unclear D gene. Germline values: CDR1 SQVTM, CDR2 ANQGSEA. Trimming left V 3 bases short and J 7 bases short, with 12 bases between. CDR3 length: 12 amino acids. CDR3 region: CSVDVRLGGYTF. As DNA, the CDR3 is TGCAGCGTTGATGTCAGGTTGGGTGGCTACACCTTC.

V usage is TRBV19 and J usage is TRBJ1-1; D is ambiguous. Germline V gives CDR1 LNHDA, CDR2 SQIVND (reference sequence). Trimming shortened V by 5 bases and J by 6 bases, and 13 bases separated the two germline ends. The CDR3 length is 13 residues. The CDR3 DNA sequence: TGTGCCAGTAGTTTAACGGGGAAGGCTGAAGCTTTCTTT. Translation: CASSLTGKAEAFF.

This clone was seen just once. This chain uses TRBV18 with TRBJ2-3, with no clear D. Deletions cut 3 bases from V and 0 bases from J, with 13 bases between. The CDR3 runs to 16 residues. In germline, CDR1 is KGHSH, CDR2 LQKENI. CDR3 DNA sequence: TGTGCCAGCTCACCTGCTTTTCAGATTAGCACAGATACGCAGTATTTT. It translates to CASSPAFQISTDTQYF.

V and J are TRBV19 and TRBJ2-2, with a possible D match to TRBD2 (5 bases). Trimming pared 9 bases from V and 2 bases from J, leaving 13 bases between. Germline V CDR1 and CDR2: LNHDA, SQIVND (reference sequence). The CDR3 spans 14 residues. CDR3 in DNA: TGTGCCAGCAAGGACTCAGGAAACACCGGGGAGCTGTTTTTT. Protein sequence: CASKDSGNTGELFF.

This chain links TRBV18 with TRBJ1-5; 9 bases are a match to TRBD1. Per the germline V gene, CDR1 is KGHSH and CDR2 is LQKENI. The CDR3 length is 14 residues. V shed 3 bases, J shed 6 bases, and the junction held 3 bases outside the gene matches. Here the CDR3 DNA reads TGTGCCAGCTCACCGGACAGGGGTGTTCAGCCCCAGCATTTT. Translation gives CASSPDRGVQPQHF.

This chain's CDR3 is CAWGLAGDTGELFF. The CDR3 DNA sequence: TGTGCCTGGGGACTAGCGGGAGACACCGGGGAGCTGTTTTTT. This rearrangement joins TRBV30 to TRBJ2-2; 13 positions match TRBD2. Germline V gene sequence: CDR1 GTSNPN, CDR2 SVGIG (reference sequence). This CDR3 has 14 residues. V dropped 5 bases and J dropped 3; count of bases not matched to a gene: 0. The variable domain in full, completed from reference TRBV30 and TRBJ2-2, reads SQTIHQWPATLVQPVGSPLSLECTVEGTSNPNLYWYRQAAGRGLQLLFYSVGIGQISSEVPQNLSASRPQDRQFILSSKKLLLSDSGFYLCAWGLAGDTGELFFGEGSRLTVL.

This clone occurred a few times. Other nucleotide sequences from this sample produce the same CDR3. The DNA for the CDR3 is TGTGCCAGCAGCCGGACAGGGGGCGATGGCTACACCTTC. Translation gives CASSRTGGDGYTF. The V gene is TRBV6-5, the J gene TRBJ1-2, with 11 bases lining up with TRBD1. Germline CDR1 and CDR2: MNHEY and SVGAGI. J was trimmed by 6 bases and V by 6 bases; bases with no gene match: 3. This CDR3 contains 13 residues.

The chain joins TRBV9 to TRBJ1-5; D is ambiguous. The germline V gene encodes CDR1 SGDLS and CDR2 YYNGEE. The CDR3 covers 13 residues. V was pared by 3 bases and J by 9 bases, with 13 bases between. CDR3 sequence reads: CASSEGPAGPQHF. DNA for the CDR3: TGTGCCAGCAGCGAGGGCCCCGCCGGGCCCCAGCATTTT.

This sequence joins TRBV7-3 and TRBJ2-3; D unresolved. The CDR3 has 14 amino acids. Trimming pared 2 bases from V and 6 bases from J, leaving 12 bases between. CDR1 SGHTA and CDR2 FQGTGA come from the germline V gene. The CDR3 reads CASSLSGYADTQYF. The CDR3 nucleotides read TGTGCCAGCAGCTTATCGGGCTATGCGGATACGCAGTATTTT.

The chain uses TRBV4-3 and TRBJ1-4, with D uncertain. Trimming pared 1 base from V and 4 bases from J, leaving 7 bases between. Germline V gene sequence: CDR1 LGHNA, CDR2 YSLEER. This CDR3 has 14 amino acids. DNA of the CDR3: TGCGCCAGCAGCCAAGGGGCGTTTAATGAAAAACTGTTTTTT. The encoded protein is CASSQGAFNEKLFF.

Only a few counts were recorded for this clone. The chain couples TRBV6-1 to TRBJ1-1; 7 nucleotides match TRBD1. Losses at the gene ends were 11 bases for V and 3 bases for J; bases not matched to a gene: 12. CDR1 and CDR2 (germline): MNHNS, SASEGT. CDR3 size: 14 residues. This CDR3 reads CASTREGADTEAFF. CDR3 coding DNA: TGTGCCTCAACCAGGGAGGGGGCCGACACTGAAGCTTTCTTT.

The chain links TRBV6-6 to TRBJ1-2; D is possibly TRBD1 (6 bases). Germline V CDR1 and CDR2: MNHNY, SVGAGI (reference sequence). V lost 8 bases to trimming and J lost 8 bases, with 15 bases between them. This CDR3 spans 12 amino acids. The chain's CDR3 is CASLQGIGGYTF. The CDR3 region has the DNA TGTGCCAGCTTACAGGGAATAGGGGGCTACACCTTC.

The chain has TRBV9 and TRBJ1-2; D gene ambiguous. The CDR3 extends over 11 amino acids. Germline values: CDR1 SGDLS, CDR2 YYNGEE. Deletions cut 0 bases from V and 10 bases from J, with 7 bases between. The CDR3 coding sequence is TGTGCCAGCAGCGTAGACTCGGACTACACCTTC. The encoded protein is CASSVDSDYTF.

This chain joins TRBV2 and TRBJ2-5, with D hard to call. The CDR3 loop spans 11 amino acids. Germline assignment: CDR1 SNHLY and CDR2 FYNNEI. Trimming took 6 bases from V and 5 from J, leaving 7 bases between them. The CDR3 bases are TGTGCCAGCAGAGAGACCGAGACCCAGTACTTC. Its translation: CASRETETQYF.

The rearrangement links TRBV4-2 to TRBJ2-6, with unresolved D. V was shortened by 1 base and J by 1 base, with 5 bases between the two germline ends. The CDR3 loop spans 15 amino acids. Germline V gene data show CDR1 as LGHNA and CDR2 as YNFKEQ. The CDR3 region has the DNA TGTGCCAGCAGCCAAGCGGGTTCTGGGGCCAACGTCCTGACTTTC. Encoded protein: CASSQAGSGANVLTF.

This clone came up once. This sequence joins TRBV27 and TRBJ1-4, with 10 bases fitting TRBD1. Germline V lookup: CDR1 MNHEY, CDR2 SMNVEV (reference sequence). The CDR3 is 15 residues long. V trimming: 0 bases; J trimming: 5 bases; junction bases outside the gene matches: 0. CDR3 sequence: CASSLSTGGNEKLFF. Here the CDR3 DNA reads TGTGCCAGCAGTTTATCGACAGGGGGCAATGAAAAACTGTTTTTT.

The gene calls are TRBV12-5 and TRBJ2-2; 16 nucleotides align to TRBD2. This CDR3 comprises 15 residues. Germline-derived CDR1 and CDR2 are LGHNT and FRNRAP. The ends lost 8 bases at V and 8 bases at J; junction bases unmatched: 5. In DNA form, the CDR3 reads TGTGCTAGTCGGGGACTAGCGGGAGGGTCGGGGGAGCTGTTTTTT. Translated: CASRGLAGGSGELFF.

V is TRBV2 and J is TRBJ1-4; tentatively, D is TRBD1 (5 bases). The CDR3 sequence is 14 residues long. Germline V gene data show CDR1 as SNHLY and CDR2 as FYNNEI. V was trimmed by 6 bases and J by 0 bases, leaving 8 bases between them. The CDR3 coding sequence is TGTGCCAGCAGGGGCAGGGCAACTAATGAAAAACTGTTTTTT. It specifies CASRGRATNEKLFF. Together with reference TRBV2 and TRBJ1-4, the CDR3 gives the full variable domain: EPEVTQTPSHQVTQMGQEVILRCVPISNHLYFYWYRQILGQKVEFLVSFYNNEISEKSEIFDDQFSVERPDGSNFTLKIRSTKLEDSAMYFCASRGRATNEKLFFGSGTQLSVL.